The source of this TCR beta chain is a study of blood T cell repertoires in COVID-19. At the level of the study: Researchers got acute and convalescent COVID-19 samples from the United States, Italy and Spain. PBMCs, B-cell-depleted T cells, or T cells were the source of the cDNA or gDNA that made up the material.

Seattle patients were enrolled during active infection and followed longitudinally. Libraries were prepared by immunoSEQ multiplex PCR; TCRdb keeps only in-frame clonotypes and omits some of them. There are 450,000 or so clones in the sample; approximately 90% occur only once, and around 0.92% lies in the top ten. This receptor was taken from a man aged 18 to 30 with COVID-19, enrolled during active disease. Sample: peripheral blood.

CDR3 amino acids: CASSPLGLAGVPLEQYF. The CDR3 nucleotides read TGTGCCAGCAGCCCACTGGGCCTAGCGGGTGTACCCCTCGAGCAGTACTTC. The chain recombines TRBV7-9 with TRBJ2-7; TRBD2 agrees at 8 bases. This CDR3 spans 17 amino acids. Germline CDR1 SEHNR, CDR2 FQNEAQ (reference sequence). V gave up 5 bases and J gave up 6 bases; unmatched junction bases: 18.